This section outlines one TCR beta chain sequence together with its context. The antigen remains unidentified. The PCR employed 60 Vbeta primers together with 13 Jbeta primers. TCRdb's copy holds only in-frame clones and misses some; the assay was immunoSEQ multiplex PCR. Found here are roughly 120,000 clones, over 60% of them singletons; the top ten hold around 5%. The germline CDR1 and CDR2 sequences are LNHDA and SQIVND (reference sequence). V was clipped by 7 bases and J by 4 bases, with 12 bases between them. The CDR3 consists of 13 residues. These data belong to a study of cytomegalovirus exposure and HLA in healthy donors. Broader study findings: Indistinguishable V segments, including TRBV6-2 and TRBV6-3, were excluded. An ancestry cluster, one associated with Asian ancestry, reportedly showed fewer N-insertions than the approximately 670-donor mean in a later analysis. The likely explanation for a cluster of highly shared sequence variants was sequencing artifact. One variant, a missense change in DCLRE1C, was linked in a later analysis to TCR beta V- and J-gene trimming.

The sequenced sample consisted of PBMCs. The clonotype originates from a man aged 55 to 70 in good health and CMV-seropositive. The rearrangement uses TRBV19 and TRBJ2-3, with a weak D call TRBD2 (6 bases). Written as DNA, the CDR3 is TGTGCCAGTACCTCCTCGGGGGCAGATACGCAGTATTTT. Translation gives CASTSSGADTQYF.